This T cell receptor (beta chain) emerged from a study of blood T cell repertoires in COVID-19. This clone turned up a few times. Method: immunoSEQ multiplex PCR; TCRdb's copy keeps in-frame clones and lacks some. The sample lists roughly 81,000 clones, roughly 91% occurring once. The V and J ends lost 5 bases and 0 bases respectively, with 8 bases between them. The CDR3 extends over 13 amino acids. Germline V gene lookup returns CDR1 SGHRS and CDR2 YFSETQ. The TCR comes from a woman between 45 and 60 years old in a cohort sampled during active COVID-19. Sequences were obtained from peripheral blood. V gene TRBV5-1 combines with J gene TRBJ1-2; D may be TRBD1 (5 bases). The CDR3 DNA sequence: TGCGCCAGCAGGCAGACAGCTAACTATGGCTACACCTTC. The encoded protein is CASRQTANYGYTF.